A selection of T cell receptor beta chains follows, all from one sample in a study of beta chain features in type 1 diabetes. The repertoire was sequenced with immunoSEQ multiplex PCR; TCRdb's copy has only in-frame clones and lacks some. The data contain a few hundred thousand clones, 16% of them seen just once; the ten biggest clones take up 0.07% to 0.095%. Sequencing input: naive CD4+ T cells from blood. The receptors here all came from a man aged 25-45 years with type 1 diabetes. Each CDR3 is given with its conserved first and last residue. A D gene is named only where the DNA matches it firmly. Size is omitted from some rows. Given values are once, few, many or a class for expanded clones.

v_call	d_call	j_call	clone_size	cdr3_aa	cdr3_nt
TRBV4-1	.	TRBJ1-2	few	CASSQDGQDYGYTF	TGCGCCAGCAGCCAAGACGGGCAAGACTATGGCTACACCTTC
TRBV4-2	TRBD1	TRBJ1-1	.	CASSQGRGQADTEAFF	TGTGCCAGCAGCCAAGGCAGGGGACAGGCGGACACTGAAGCTTTCTTT
TRBV15	TRBD1	TRBJ2-3	few	CATSSRQGSGDTQYF	TGTGCCACCAGCAGCCGACAGGGGAGCGGAGATACGCAGTATTTT
TRBV5-4	TRBD1	TRBJ2-7	.	CASTIDRGPYEQYF	TGTGCCAGCACCATCGACAGGGGACCCTACGAGCAGTACTTC
TRBV4-1	.	TRBJ2-6	few	CASSHPRGANVLTF	TGCGCCAGCAGCCACCCCCGGGGGGCCAACGTCCTGACTTTC
TRBV6-6	TRBD1	TRBJ2-5	few	CASSPDRVGETQYF	TGTGCCAGCAGTCCAGACAGGGTCGGGGAGACCCAGTACTTC
TRBV30	.	TRBJ2-5	few	CAWSVGAGVAETQYF	TGTGCCTGGAGTGTAGGGGCAGGGGTGGCAGAGACCCAGTACTTC
TRBV7-2	.	TRBJ2-3	few	CASSLARSSDTQYF	TGTGCCAGCAGCTTAGCCAGGAGCTCAGATACGCAGTATTTT
TRBV29-1	.	TRBJ1-1	.	CSVVVLGEMNTEAFF	TGCAGCGTTGTCGTTTTAGGAGAAATGAACACTGAAGCTTTCTTT
TRBV14	.	TRBJ2-1	.	CASSASYNEQFF	TGTGCCAGCAGCGCCTCCTACAATGAGCAGTTCTTC
TRBV5-1	TRBD1	TRBJ2-1	.	CASSLEGTDYGEQFF	TGCGCCAGCAGCTTGGAAGGGACAGACTACGGTGAGCAGTTCTTC
TRBV30	TRBD2	TRBJ2-3	.	CASGLGAGTQYF	TGTGCCTCGGGACTAGGTGCCGGTACGCAGTATTTT
TRBV29-1	.	TRBJ2-6	few	CSVEGGSGANVLTF	TGCAGCGTTGAAGGGGGCTCTGGGGCCAACGTCCTGACTTTC
TRBV9	.	TRBJ2-1	few	CASSSDRYNEQFF	TGTGCCAGCAGCTCCGACAGATACAATGAGCAGTTCTTC
TRBV11-2	.	TRBJ2-2	.	CASSPSRANTGELFF	TGTGCCAGCAGCCCCTCGAGGGCCAACACCGGGGAGCTGTTTTTT
TRBV9	TRBD2	TRBJ2-3	.	CASSVGVLAASTDTQYF	TGTGCCAGCAGCGTAGGGGTCCTAGCGGCTAGCACAGATACGCAGTATTTT
TRBV19	.	TRBJ2-1	few	CASRYPPGQGGYNEQFF	TGTGCCAGTAGATACCCCCCCGGGCAGGGAGGATACAATGAGCAGTTCTTC
TRBV7-7	.	TRBJ1-4	few	CASSAAPREKLFF	TGTGCTAGCAGCGCGGCCCCGAGGGAAAAACTGTTTTTT
TRBV29-1	.	TRBJ1-3	.	CSARMGPGNTIYF	TGCAGCGCCCGGATGGGTCCTGGAAACACCATATATTTT
TRBV29-1	.	TRBJ2-7	.	CSVSQAPYEQYF	TGCAGCGTCTCGCAGGCCCCCTACGAGCAGTACTTC
TRBV13	TRBD1	TRBJ2-1	.	CASSLRDSVNEQFF	TGTGCCAGCAGCTTACGGGACAGTGTAAATGAGCAGTTCTTC
TRBV15	.	TRBJ1-5	.	CATSRDRNQPQHF	TGTGCCACCAGCAGAGATCGCAATCAGCCCCAGCATTTT
TRBV2	.	TRBJ2-3	few	CASALATRTDTQYF	TGTGCCAGCGCCCTAGCTACCCGCACAGATACGCAGTATTTT
TRBV29-1	.	TRBJ2-5	few	CSADYARQETQYF	TGCAGCGCCGACTACGCCAGGCAAGAGACCCAGTACTTC
TRBV27	.	TRBJ2-4	few	CASSLGPAGAKNIQYF	TGTGCCAGCAGTTTGGGGCCTGCGGGGGCCAAAAACATTCAGTACTTC
TRBV9	.	TRBJ1-1	.	CASSVISRENTEAFF	TGTGCCAGCAGCGTGATATCCAGGGAGAACACTGAAGCTTTCTTT
TRBV9	TRBD2	TRBJ2-1	.	CASSTSGSYDNEQFF	TGTGCCAGCAGTACTAGCGGGAGCTACGACAATGAGCAGTTCTTC
TRBV25-1	.	TRBJ2-7	.	CASSELGTGLRSYEQYF	TGTGCCAGCAGTGAGTTGGGAACAGGGCTTCGCTCCTACGAGCAGTACTTC
TRBV29-1	.	TRBJ1-4	few	CSVVRGSGEKLFF	TGCAGCGTTGTTCGCGGGTCAGGTGAAAAACTGTTTTTT
TRBV28	.	TRBJ2-7	.	CASSLMRRPPYEQYF	TGTGCCAGCAGTTTAATGCGGCGTCCACCTTACGAGCAGTACTTC
TRBV7-3	.	TRBJ2-6	.	CASSKYTANVLTF	TGTGCCAGCAGCAAATACACAGCCAACGTCCTGACTTTC